This T cell receptor (beta chain) was profiled in a study of shared clonotypes between healthy human individuals (dated by TCRdb to 2018 to 2021). Describing the broader study: Two women and a few men aged 18 to 49 years were included in the cohort. The study deeply sequenced blood TCR repertoires of five healthy adults to estimate repertoire size and the extent of clonotype sharing between individuals. Each donor's leukapheresis produced roughly between about 0.8 and 10 billion PBMCs. To increase sequencing depth and limit assay-specific biases, TCR repertoire library preparation and sequencing were carried out by different laboratories using diverse techniques. For each donor, CD4 naive and CD4 memory were each given three plates, CD8 naive was given two plates, and CD8 memory was given one plate. The research as a whole found: Compared with non-shared clonotypes, clonotypes shared by all four sorted-subset donors had higher generation probabilities. Even with the large sequencing depth, rarefaction of the sorted-subset datasets indicated that sequencing was incomplete. Naive subsets generally had larger estimated clonotype richness than memory subsets. Based on pairwise subsampling, the degree of clonotype sharing among donors was expected to be affected by sequencing depth. Across four donors, 4.5% to 6.5% of naive CD4, over 3% of naive CD8, approximately 2.5% of memory CD4, and roughly 0.41% of memory CD8 clonotypes were shared. Because the study included only a small number of donors, the genetic and exposure-history diversity represented was limited. Sampling was restricted to blood, and TCR repertoires in tissues likely differ from the TCR repertoires found in blood.

Using the deep immunoSEQ assay, multiplex PCR amplified TCR CDR3 regions from genomic DNA. For each cell subset, the extracted genomic DNA was distributed evenly across all wells of several immunoSEQ 96-well plates, and each plate served as one replicate. For sorted subsets, roughly 200 ng of genomic DNA, equivalent to some 30,000 T cell genomes, went into each replicate PCR. The purified libraries were quantified using a Qubit 3.0 fluorometer, sized with a Bioanalyzer 2100, and then quantified again using the KAPA Library Quantification kit. Every immunoSEQ 96-well plate was sequenced on a dedicated single-read 150-cycle Illumina NextSeq 550 flow cell. On the study's bioinformatics: The immunoSEQ output contained only junctional sequences without quality scores, so filtering could not match that applied to full-length reads. Sequences were annotated with PyIR, a Python wrapper for IgBLAST v1.9, using IMGT germline references to assign V/J genes and CDR3. Reads with weak V/J assignments (E-value above 1e-6), missing CDR3, stop codons, out-of-frame junctions, or ambiguous translated residues were removed. V3J clonotypes were defined as sequences sharing the same inferred V gene, J gene, and CDR3 amino acid sequence. The percentage overlap between two repertoires was calculated by dividing the number of shared unique clonotypes by the size of the smaller repertoire. Three approaches were used to assess repertoire richness: RTK rarefaction, the Chao1 estimator, and Recon v2.1 estimates of unobserved clonotypes. Generation probabilities were computed with OLGA for all TCRbeta clonotypes obtained by the gDNA method from several donors. TCRdb retrieved this table from immuneACCESS and kept in-frame rearrangements only. Not all clones are present; in checked studies, unresolved V genes account for under half, and no reason is known for the remainder. The D gene and trimming were derived from the DNA, and the V and J assignments and clone size from that table. This sample has over 2 million clones in its table, and less than 95% of those were observed once. The ten biggest clones cover about 1.1% of the sample.

On this clone: Its target antigen remains unknown. Per-nucleotide qualities are absent, and no much larger clonotype sits a single base away.

Clipping removes 3 bases from V and 4 bases from J, with 9 as the unmatched junction base count. According to the germline V gene, CDR1 reads MNHNS and CDR2 reads SASEGT. The CDR3 has 19 amino acids, counting the end cysteine and phenylalanine. CDR3 DNA only is kept here, 57 bases in frame from base 1. CD8 naive samples consisted of CD45RO-negative cells that were positively selected for CCR7, yielding a CD45RA+CCR7+ population without TemRA cells. Donors were healthy HIV-negative adults with no recently reported acute infections or vaccinations. Every donor was a Caucasian adult residing in Nashville, Tennessee, USA. Blood was obtained by leukapheresis, after which PBMCs were separated by Ficoll-Histopaque density gradient centrifugation and cryopreserved in liquid nitrogen vapor phase. Analytical flow cytometry was used to check the purity and quantity of every magnetically sorted T cell population. Each sorted fraction had its genomic DNA isolated and then quantified by UV absorbance on a Nanodrop 2000c.

This sequence uses TRBV6-1 and TRBJ2-1; TRBD2 lines up with 16 middle nucleotides. This clonotype was sampled from a man aged 18-30 years in good health. Specimen: naive CD8+ T cells sorted from blood. Per the publication, the cell subset or site label means: CD45RA+CCR7+. The CDR3 has the sequence CASSEGLAGGPAFYNEQFF. The DNA sequence follows: TGTGCCAGCAGTGAGGGACTAGCGGGAGGGCCGGCCTTTTACAATGAGCAGTTCTTC.